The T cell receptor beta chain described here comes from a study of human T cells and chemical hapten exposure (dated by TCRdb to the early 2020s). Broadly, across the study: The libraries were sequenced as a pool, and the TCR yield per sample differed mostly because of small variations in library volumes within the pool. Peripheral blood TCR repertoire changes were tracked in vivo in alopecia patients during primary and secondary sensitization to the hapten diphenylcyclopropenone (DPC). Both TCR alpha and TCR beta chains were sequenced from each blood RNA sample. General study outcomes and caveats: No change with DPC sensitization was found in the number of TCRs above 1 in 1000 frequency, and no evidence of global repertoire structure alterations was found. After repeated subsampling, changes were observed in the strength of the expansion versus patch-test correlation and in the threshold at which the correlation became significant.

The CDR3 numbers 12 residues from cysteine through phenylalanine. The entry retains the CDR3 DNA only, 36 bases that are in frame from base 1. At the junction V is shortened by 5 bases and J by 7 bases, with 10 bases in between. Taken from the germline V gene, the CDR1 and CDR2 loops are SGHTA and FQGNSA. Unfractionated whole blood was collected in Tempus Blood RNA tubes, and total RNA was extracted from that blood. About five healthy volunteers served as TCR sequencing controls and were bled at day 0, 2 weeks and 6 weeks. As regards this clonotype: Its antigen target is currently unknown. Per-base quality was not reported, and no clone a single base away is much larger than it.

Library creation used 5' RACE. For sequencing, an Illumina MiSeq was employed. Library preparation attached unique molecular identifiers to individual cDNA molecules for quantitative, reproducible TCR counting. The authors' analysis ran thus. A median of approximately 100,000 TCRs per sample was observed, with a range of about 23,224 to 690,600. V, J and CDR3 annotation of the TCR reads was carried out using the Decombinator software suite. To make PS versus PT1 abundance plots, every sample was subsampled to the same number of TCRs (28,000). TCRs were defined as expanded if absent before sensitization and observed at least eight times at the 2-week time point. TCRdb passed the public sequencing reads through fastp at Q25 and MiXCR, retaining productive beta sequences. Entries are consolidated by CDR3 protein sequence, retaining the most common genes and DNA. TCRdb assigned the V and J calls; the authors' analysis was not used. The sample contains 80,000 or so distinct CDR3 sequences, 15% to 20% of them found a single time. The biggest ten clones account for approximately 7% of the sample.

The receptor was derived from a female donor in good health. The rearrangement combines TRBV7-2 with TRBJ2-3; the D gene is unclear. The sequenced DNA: TGTGCCAGCAGCCCGCCCAAAAATACGCAGTATTTT. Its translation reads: CASSPPKNTQYF.